These 3 T cell receptor beta chains originate from one sample sequenced in a study of human T cells and chemical hapten exposure. MiXCR, applied by TCRdb to the RACE reads, yields one record per CDR3 protein. The top ten hold around 6% of the sample, which has roughly 380,000 distinct CDR3 sequences, about 6.9% seen once. Described time point: patch test 2, 6 weeks after DPC sensitization. Treatment defined: therapeutic diphenylcyclopropenone sensitization with weekly scalp DPC. Sample: whole blood, taken in connection with sensitization to the hapten diphenylcyclopropenone (DPC). These receptors all come from a woman aged 18-30 years with alopecia areata. Some clones in this sample may be carry-over from other donors' samples.

This clonotype was seen repeatedly, ten times or more. The chain combines TRBV6-5 with TRBJ2-3; possibly TRBD1 for D (6 bases). V lost 8 bases and J 4 bases, leaving 13 bases between the germline ends. CDR1 MNHEY and CDR2 SVGAGI come from the germline V gene. This CDR3 has 13 residues. The CDR3 region is CASGRQDPDTQYF. For the CDR3, the DNA is TGTGCCAGCGGGAGACAGGATCCAGATACGCAGTATTTT.

The sample holds a few counts of this clonotype. This chain uses TRBV2 with TRBJ1-4; TRBD1 aligns across 7 bases. Trimming took 4 bases from V and 3 from J; bases not matched to a gene: 2. This CDR3 region has 14 residues. Germline-derived CDR1 and CDR2 are SNHLY and FYNNEI. The CDR3 coding sequence is TGTGCCAGCAGTGGAGACAGGGCTAATGAAAAACTGTTTTTT. It specifies CASSGDRANEKLFF.

The chain has TRBV10-3 and TRBJ2-7; 8 bases agree with TRBD1. The ends lost 4 bases at V and 1 base at J; junction bases unmatched: 6. From germline, CDR1 is ENHRY and CDR2 SYGVKD. The CDR3 is 15 residues long. CDR3: CAISAPDRASYEQYF. In DNA, the CDR3 is TGTGCCATCAGTGCCCCGGACAGGGCTTCCTACGAGCAGTACTTC.